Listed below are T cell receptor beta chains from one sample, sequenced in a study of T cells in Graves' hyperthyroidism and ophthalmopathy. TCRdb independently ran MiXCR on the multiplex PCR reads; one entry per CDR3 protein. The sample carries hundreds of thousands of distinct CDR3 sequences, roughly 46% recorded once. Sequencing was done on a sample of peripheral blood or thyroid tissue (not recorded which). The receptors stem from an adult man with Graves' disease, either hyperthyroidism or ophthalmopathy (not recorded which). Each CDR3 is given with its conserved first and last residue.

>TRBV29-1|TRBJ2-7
CSVTDSGSYEQYF
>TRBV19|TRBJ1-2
CASSLTFPGVTF
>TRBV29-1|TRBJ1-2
CSVGGMTGHYGYTF
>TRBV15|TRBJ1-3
CATSRVEGRTDF
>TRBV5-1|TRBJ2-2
CASDPGGNTGELFF
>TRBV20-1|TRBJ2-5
CSAREAGQETQYF
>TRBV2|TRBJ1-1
CASSSRQSSTEAFF
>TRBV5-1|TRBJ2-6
CASSSKLGTGANVLTF
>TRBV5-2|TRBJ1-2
CASTSQGAGYTF
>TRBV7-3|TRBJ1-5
CASTFGGNQPQHF
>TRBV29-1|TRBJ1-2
CSVVPDRGNGYTF
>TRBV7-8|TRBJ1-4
CASSDRQGTNEKLFF
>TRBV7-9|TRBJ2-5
CASSQEGGGVQETQYF
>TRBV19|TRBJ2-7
CASGLAGVVEQYF
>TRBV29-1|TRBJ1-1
CSVVRQKNTEAFF
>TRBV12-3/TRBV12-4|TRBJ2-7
CASSFTGAQYF
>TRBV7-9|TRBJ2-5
CASSLTGFVETQYF
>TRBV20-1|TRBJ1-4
CSAREGGRKLFF
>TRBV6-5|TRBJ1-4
CASSLRGIATNEKLFF
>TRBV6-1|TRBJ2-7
CASSRPVGGAYEQYF